The 20 T cell receptor beta chains reported below all come from one sample, sequenced in a study of T-cell reconstitution after alpha-beta-depleted transplantation in children. Preparation of the TCRbeta library was carried out with unique molecular identifiers. Each CDR3 protein is one row after TCRdb ran MiXCR on the PCR reads. This table has 640,000 or so distinct CDR3 sequences, roughly 15% appearing once. The specimen was PBMCs from the stem cell graft donor, collected from the stem cell graft. The origin of the receptors is a human donor who donated a stem cell graft to a child with acute myeloid leukemia.

This clonotype was observed a few times. One junction end disagrees with the germline gene, perhaps due to a read error. This chain links TRBV4-2 with TRBJ1-6; no reliable D call. The CDR3 consists of 13 residues. Per germline, CDR1 LGHNA and CDR2 YNFKEQ. The CDR3: CASRLFGDSPLHF. CDR3 DNA sequence: TGTGCCAGCAGACTCTTCGGGGATTCACCCCTTCACTTT.

There are a few counts of this clonotype. The CDR3 coding sequence is TGCGCCAGCAGCCAAGACTTAGGACAAGAGACCCAGTACTTC. Residues: CASSQDLGQETQYF. The J gene is TRBJ2-5, the V gene TRBV4-1; D remains ambiguous. Trimming cost V 0 bases and J 2 bases, with 7 bases left between them. Germline-derived CDR1 and CDR2 are MGHRA and YSYEKL. The CDR3 extends over 14 amino acids.

This clonotype was observed a handful of times. V gene TRBV10-1 combines with J gene TRBJ2-5; D perhaps matches TRBD1 (5 bases). V lost 4 bases and J 5 bases, leaving 17 bases between the germline ends. Germline V gene lookup returns CDR1 WNHNN and CDR2 SYGVQD (reference sequence). This CDR3 contains 15 residues. The CDR3 protein is CASSARTSFRETQYF. The CDR3 bases are TGCGCCAGCAGTGCGAGGACAAGTTTTAGGGAGACCCAGTACTTC.

The chain uses TRBV7-9 and TRBJ2-2; the D gene is possibly TRBD1 (6 bases). V was trimmed by 4 bases and J by 1 base, leaving 10 bases between them. The CDR3 is 15 amino acids. Germline CDR1 is SEHNR and CDR2 is FQNEAQ (reference sequence). As DNA, the CDR3 is TGTGCCAGCAGCTCCTCGACAGGGAACACCGGGGAGCTGTTTTTT. Residues: CASSSSTGNTGELFF.

This clonotype was seen ten or more times. The rearrangement links TRBV29-1 to TRBJ2-7; 7 positions agree with TRBD2. Germline CDR1 is SQVTM and CDR2 is ANQGSEA. This CDR3 spans 11 amino acids. The junction had 3 bases not matched to a gene; V was cut back by 4 bases and J by 6 bases. Here the CDR3 DNA reads TGCAGCGTTGTAACGGGGGGCGAGCAGTACGTC. Protein product: CSVVTGGEQYV.

With respect to this clonotype: A much larger clone differs from this one at a single base, so this may be a read error. This chain links TRBV20-1 with TRBJ1-2; D is unresolved. Germline V gene sequence: CDR1 DFQATT, CDR2 SNEGSKA (reference sequence). The CDR3 length is 10 residues. The DNA of the CDR3 is TGCTGTGCTAGCCGAGAGGGCTACACCTTC. Protein: CCASREGYTF.

The sample holds a few counts of this clonotype. This chain connects TRBV29-1 to TRBJ1-4, with D possibly matching TRBD1 (5 bases). V lost 7 bases, J lost 8 bases, and 14 bases lay in between. Germline V gene data show CDR1 as SQVTM and CDR2 as ANQGSEA. The CDR3 runs 12 residues. The CDR3 reads CSASGAKEKLFF. Written as DNA, the CDR3 is TGCAGCGCCTCCGGGGCAAAGGAAAAACTGTTTTTT.

The sample holds a few counts of this clonotype. CDR3 loop: CASSRPMGQGREQYF. For the CDR3, the DNA is TGTGCCAGCAGCCGCCCAATGGGACAGGGACGCGAGCAGTACTTC. The J gene is TRBJ2-7, the V gene TRBV7-9, with 9 positions matching TRBD1. The CDR3 totals 15 residues. Germline CDR1 and CDR2: SEHNR and FQNEAQ (reference sequence). The ends lost 5 bases at V and 6 bases at J; junction bases unmatched: 11.

The rearrangement uses TRBV7-2 and TRBJ1-4; D is unclear. V was shortened by 5 bases and J by 4 bases, with 17 bases between the two germline ends. This CDR3 spans 16 amino acids. The germline V gene encodes CDR1 SGHTA and CDR2 FQGNSA. The CDR3 is CASSPDGRRNNEKLFF. DNA for the CDR3: TGTGCCAGCAGCCCGGACGGGCGCCGGAATAATGAAAAACTGTTTTTT.

This clonotype was detected a few times. The chain recombines TRBV5-5 with TRBJ2-2; either TRBD1 or TRBD2 may supply D (5 bases each). The CDR3 contains 13 residues. CDR1 and CDR2 (germline): SGHKS, YYEKEE (reference sequence). V dropped 3 bases and J dropped 5 bases, with 8 bases sitting between them. CDR3 sequence reads: CASSSGTTGELFF. The CDR3 DNA sequence: TGTGCCAGCAGCTCGGGGACGACCGGGGAGCTGTTTTTT.

The gene calls are TRBV10-3 and TRBJ2-5; D uncertain. The length of the CDR3 is 13 residues. The germline CDR1 and CDR2 sequences are ENHRY and SYGVKD. V was pared by 4 bases and J by 5 bases, with 11 bases between. The CDR3 loop is CAISVRVLETQYF. The CDR3 DNA follows: TGTGCCATCAGTGTTCGGGTTTTGGAGACCCAGTACTTC.

This clonotype was detected many times. The chain employs TRBV29-1 and TRBJ1-4; no firm D call. V shed 5 bases and J shed 3 bases, with 10 bases lying between them. CDR1 is SQVTM and CDR2 is ANQGSEA in the germline V gene. The CDR3 extends over 13 amino acids. For the CDR3, the DNA is TGCAGCGTTAAGGAGACGGCTAATGAAAAACTGTTTTTT. Translated, it gives CSVKETANEKLFF.

The rearrangement joins TRBV30 to TRBJ1-2; D ambiguous. In germline, CDR1 is GTSNPN, CDR2 SVGIG (reference sequence). The CDR3 has 15 amino acids. V lost 2 bases and J 4 bases, leaving 17 bases between the germline ends. CDR3 in DNA: TGTGCCTGGAGTCGAGAGAGTAAAAGGGCCTATGGCTACACCTTC. Its translation: CAWSRESKRAYGYTF.

This clonotype has more than one count but fewer than ten. This sequence joins TRBV28 and TRBJ1-6, with D maybe TRBD1 (5 bases). Trimming pared 1 base from V and 10 bases from J, leaving 11 bases between. In germline, CDR1 is MDHEN, CDR2 SYDVKM. CDR3 length: 14 residues. The DNA for the CDR3 is TGTGCCAGCAGTTTATTCGGGGGAGGCTCACCCCTCCACTTT. The encoded protein is CASSLFGGGSPLHF.

This clonotype has only a few counts. The chain has TRBV6-2 or TRBV6-3 and TRBJ2-5; 10 bases map to TRBD1. The CDR3 has 16 residues. CDR1 and CDR2 from the germline V gene are MNHEY and SVGEGT. With 7 bases clipped from V and 5 bases from J, the junction kept 13 bases outside the gene matches. CDR3 protein: CASMRRIGTGAETQYF. DNA for the CDR3: TGTGCCAGCATGCGAAGAATTGGGACAGGGGCCGAGACCCAGTACTTC.

The CDR3 reads CSAGQGWEPQHF. CDR3 bases: TGCAGTGCGGGCCAGGGGTGGGAGCCCCAGCATTTT. The gene calls are TRBV20-1 and TRBJ1-5, with D perhaps TRBD1 (6 bases). This CDR3 has 12 amino acids. V lost 6 bases and J 8 bases, leaving 14 bases between the germline ends. CDR1 and CDR2 (germline): DFQATT, SNEGSKA (reference sequence).

This chain links TRBV6-5 with TRBJ2-1; TRBD2 aligns across 9 bases. This CDR3 region has 18 residues. The V gene's germline CDR1 is MNHEY and CDR2 SVGAGI. Trimming cost V 5 bases and J 8 bases; bases outside gene matches: 19. The CDR3 nucleotides read TGTGCCAGCAGTCCACATAAAGCGGGGGGCCCCCTTTCGGATGAGCAGTTCTTC. Translating gives CASSPHKAGGPLSDEQFF.

Ten or more counts support this clonotype. This chain uses TRBV5-6 with TRBJ2-7; D gene unclear. Deletions cut 2 bases from V and 6 bases from J, with 9 bases between. The length of the CDR3 is 12 residues. Germline loops: CDR1 SGHDT, CDR2 YYEEEE. The DNA of the CDR3 is TGTGCCAGCAGCTTAGGTCTGGGCGAGCAGTACGTC. It is translated as CASSLGLGEQYV.

As to this clonotype: A much larger clone differs by one base, so this may be a read error. The chain has TRBV15 and TRBJ2-7; 9 positions agree with TRBD1. CDR3 size: 15 residues. The germline V gene has CDR1 LNHNV and CDR2 YYDKDF (reference sequence). The CDR3 here is CAASRSGTGFHEQYF. CDR3 nucleotides: TGTGCCGCCAGCAGATCCGGGACAGGGTTCCACGAGCAGTACTTC. The complete variable domain, with remaining parts taken from reference TRBV15 and TRBJ2-7, reads DAMVIQNPRYQVTQFGKPVTLSCSQTLNHNVMYWYQQKSSQAPKLLFHYYDKDFNNEADTPDNFQSRRPNTSFCFLDIRSPGLGDTAMYLCAASRSGTGFHEQYFGPGTRLTVT.

V usage is TRBV25-1 and J usage is TRBJ1-3; unclear D gene. V gave up 3 bases and J gave up 7 bases, with 13 bases separating them. CDR1 is MGHDK, CDR2 SYGVNS, per germline. This CDR3 region has 14 residues. The CDR3 region has the DNA TGTGCCAGCAGTGATGGCCGGGGAGTGAACACCATATATTTT. Its protein product is CASSDGRGVNTIYF.